The T cell receptor beta chain under discussion was sequenced for a study of cytomegalovirus exposure and HLA in healthy donors. This clone occurred once. Method: immunoSEQ multiplex PCR; TCRdb's copy keeps in-frame clones and lacks some. The data contain 160,000 or so clones, roughly 86% of them seen just once; the ten biggest clones take up approximately 2.5%. CDR1 is MNHNS and CDR2 is SASEGT in the germline V gene. The CDR3 has 17 amino acids. V lost 3 bases to trimming and J lost 3 bases; unmatched junction nucleotides: 11. The sequenced sample consisted of PBMCs. The V call is TRBV6-1, the J call TRBJ2-7; TRBD2 matches at 10 bases. The clonotype originates from a man between 18 and 29 years old in good health and CMV-seropositive. CDR3 in amino acids: CASSEELAGVGVYEQYF. The DNA of the CDR3 is TGTGCCAGCAGTGAGGAGCTAGCGGGAGTGGGTGTCTACGAGCAGTACTTC.